This note documents a single TCR beta chain sequence. Its antigen is unknown. CDR1 is DFQATT, CDR2 SNEGSKA, per germline (reference sequence). The CDR3 spans 14 residues. Between the trimmed V and J ends, which lost 6 bases and 4 bases, there was a span of 16 bases. These data are taken from a study of T cells in Graves' hyperthyroidism and ophthalmopathy. The study's findings and limits: Ophthalmopathy and stable hyperthyroidism were told apart by a 13 V-J model.

It was considered stable Graves' hyperthyroidism when ophthalmopathy did not progress within 18 months. With a duration under 2 months, the hyperthyroidism was newly diagnosed in patients aged 18 to 65. The study left out patients who had uncontrolled infection, other autoimmune disease, pregnancy or lactation. The source material, RNA transcripts, was used to amplify TCR beta CDR3 regions. An initial round of RT-PCR targeting the TCR CDR3 relied on the HTBI primer set. One entry per CDR3 protein results from TCRdb running MiXCR on the multiplex PCR reads. The table shows 25,000 to 30,000 distinct CDR3 sequences, with less than 45% occurring only once.

The sample was blood. This receptor was obtained from a woman under 40 with Graves' hyperthyroidism. The chain is built from TRBV20-1 and TRBJ1-5; D is uncertain. The CDR3 sequence: CSALGLAENQPQHF. DNA of the CDR3: TGCAGTGCCCTAGGACTAGCGGAAAATCAGCCCCAGCATTTT.